What follows are 10 T cell receptor beta chains derived from one specimen sequenced in a study of shared clonotypes between healthy human individuals (dated by TCRdb to about 2020). Library prep was done by the immunoSEQ multiplex PCR assay. In its TCRdb copy, this immuneACCESS table keeps in-frame sequences only and misses some clones. Where compared with another copy, unresolved V genes explain less than half of these, and the others have no known cause. The table for this sample lists 550,000 to 850,000 clones; about two thirds of them were counted only once. Under 2% of the sample is taken by the ten largest. The sample consisted of memory CD4+ T cells sorted from blood. The cell subset or site label corresponds to: CD45RA-negative fraction. These receptors originate from a woman aged 25-40 years in good health.

V is TRBV18 and J is TRBJ2-3; possible D gene TRBD2, 6 bases. V lost 1 base and J lost 2, with 13 bases in between. Germline lookup yields CDR1 KGHSH and CDR2 LQKENI. The CDR3 covers 16 residues. The CDR3 protein is CASSPRQGGVTDTQYF. CDR3 coding DNA: TGTGCCAGCTCACCACGCCAGGGAGGAGTCACAGATACGCAGTATTTT. Full variable domain (rest looked up from reference TRBV18 and TRBJ2-3): NAGVMQNPRHLVRRRGQEARLRCSPMKGHSHVYWYRQLPEEGLKFMVYLQKENIIDESGMPKERFSAEFPKEGPSILRIQQVVRGDSAAYFCASSPRQGGVTDTQYFGPGTRLTVL.

This clone was observed a handful of times. The chain couples TRBV6-6 to TRBJ2-3, with 7 bases lining up with TRBD1. The CDR3 runs to 11 residues. V was clipped by 8 bases and J by 6 bases; unmatched bases: 2. Germline CDR1 and CDR2: MNHNY and SVGAGI (reference sequence). CDR3 nucleotides: TGTGCCAGCTTGGACAGGGATACGCAGTATTTT. Its translation: CASLDRDTQYF.

The V gene is TRBV5-6, the J gene TRBJ1-2, with TRBD1 matching 8 bases. The CDR3 loop spans 15 amino acids. Germline CDR1 reads SGHDT; CDR2 reads YYEEEE. The junction had 9 bases not matched to a gene; V was cut back by 6 bases and J by 2 bases. The CDR3 loop reads CASTVQGGANYGYTF. The CDR3 DNA sequence: TGTGCCAGCACAGTACAGGGGGGCGCCAACTATGGCTACACCTTC.

This clone was picked up one time. V gene TRBV9 combines with J gene TRBJ2-3; D call uncertain. CDR1 and CDR2 from the germline V gene are SGDLS and YYNGEE. CDR3 length: 14 residues. V was pared by 0 bases and J by 0 bases, with 5 bases between. The CDR3 loop reads CASSVAVSTDTQYF. DNA for the CDR3: TGTGCCAGCAGCGTAGCGGTCAGCACAGATACGCAGTATTTT.

CDR3 bases: TGTGCCAGCAGCTCCCAGAGGGCGAGAGCCTACGAGCAGTACTTC. Translation: CASSSQRARAYEQYF. This chain uses TRBV7-9 with TRBJ2-7, with a weak D call TRBD2 (5 bases). V was pared by 4 bases and J by 2 bases, with 15 bases between. Germline V gives CDR1 SEHNR, CDR2 FQNEAQ (reference sequence). The CDR3 has 15 amino acids. The whole variable domain, filled in from reference TRBV7-9 and TRBJ2-7, reads DTGVSQNPRHKITKRGQNVTFRCDPISEHNRLYWYRQTLGQGPEFLTYFQNEAQLEKSRLLSDRFSAERPKGSFSTLEIQRTEQGDSAMYLCASSSQRARAYEQYFGPGTRLTVT.

The J gene is TRBJ1-4, the V gene TRBV18; no firm D call. CDR1 is KGHSH and CDR2 is LQKENI in the germline V gene. The CDR3 length is 17 residues. V was cut by 3 bases and J by 0 bases, with 14 bases left in between. CDR3 in DNA: TGTGCCAGCTCACCCCAAGGGCGGACCACAACTAATGAAAAACTGTTTTTT. Amino acid sequence: CASSPQGRTTTNEKLFF.

The V and J genes are TRBV19 and TRBJ2-4; possible D gene TRBD1, 6 bases. There are 16 residues in the CDR3. Looked up from germline, CDR1 is LNHDA and CDR2 is SQIVND (reference sequence). Trimming cost V 4 bases and J 0 bases, with 13 bases left between them. The CDR3 is CASSTGQSIAKNIQYF. The CDR3 nucleotides read TGTGCCAGTAGTACCGGACAGTCGATAGCCAAAAACATTCAGTACTTC.

This chain links TRBV6-4 with TRBJ2-7, with TRBD1 matching 8 bases. The CDR3 contains 14 residues. The junction had 8 bases not matched to a gene; V was cut back by 6 bases and J by 4 bases. Germline-derived CDR1 and CDR2 are MRHNA and SNTAGT. The CDR3 protein is CASSRVDREYEQYF. CDR3 nucleotide sequence: TGTGCCAGCAGCCGAGTGGACAGGGAATACGAGCAGTACTTC.

The rearrangement links TRBV2 to TRBJ2-1; a weak D match, TRBD2 (5 bases). Per the germline V gene, CDR1 is SNHLY and CDR2 is FYNNEI. V lost 3 bases and J lost 7, with 13 bases in between. The length of the CDR3 is 14 residues. The CDR3 loop is CASSELRVGNEQFF. The CDR3 nucleotides are TGTGCCAGCAGTGAGTTGAGGGTGGGGAATGAGCAGTTCTTC.

The table lists this clone with a few counts. The rearrangement joins TRBV7-2 to TRBJ2-7, with 7 bases lining up with TRBD1. The CDR3 consists of 15 residues. V shed 5 bases, J shed 1 base, and the junction held 8 bases outside the gene matches. Germline V lookup: CDR1 SGHTA, CDR2 FQGNSA. The CDR3 region is CASSPSTGISYEQYF. The CDR3 nucleotides are TGTGCCAGCAGCCCCTCGACAGGGATTTCCTACGAGCAGTACTTC.